The 19 T cell receptor beta chains presented below share a single source sample, sequenced in a study of cytomegalovirus exposure and HLA in healthy donors. The PCR contained 60 Vbeta and 13 Jbeta primers. Only in-frame clones appear in the TCRdb table, and some are missing; sequencing was by immunoSEQ multiplex PCR. The sample includes about 94,000 clones, about 80% of them seen just once. The sequenced sample consisted of PBMCs. The receptor set was obtained from a human donor in good health.

The CDR3 DNA is TGTGCCAGCAGCTTCCGACTAGGCTACAATGAGCAGTTCTTC. This codes for CASSFRLGYNEQFF. The chain combines TRBV7-2 with TRBJ2-1; possible D gene TRBD2, 6 bases. This CDR3 region has 14 residues. With 3 bases removed from V and 3 bases from J, the gap between germline ends came to 9 bases. CDR1 SGHTA and CDR2 FQGNSA come from the germline V gene.

This sequence joins TRBV7-9 and TRBJ1-1, with D possibly matching TRBD1 (5 bases). The CDR3 is made up of 18 amino acids. Germline assignment: CDR1 SEHNR and CDR2 FQNEAQ (reference sequence). Deletions cut 4 bases from V and 1 base from J, with 22 bases between. The CDR3: CASSSGGWGLVGNTEAFF. Written as DNA, the CDR3 is TGTGCCAGCAGCTCCGGGGGGTGGGGTTTGGTCGGGAACACTGAAGCTTTCTTT.

The chain employs TRBV5-4 and TRBJ2-1, with 14 bases that match TRBD2. The CDR3 consists of 15 residues. The V gene's germline CDR1 is SGHNT and CDR2 YYREEE (reference sequence). V dropped 4 bases and J dropped 5; count of bases not matched to a gene: 2. CDR3 coding DNA: TGTGCCAGCAGCCTGACTAGCGGGGGGGACAATGAGCAGTTCTTC. Protein: CASSLTSGGDNEQFF. Combining the CDR3 with reference TRBV5-4 and TRBJ2-1 gives the whole variable domain ETGVTQSPTHLIKTRGQQVTLRCSSQSGHNTVSWYQQALGQGPQFIFQYYREEENGRGNFPPRFSGLQFPNYSSELNVNALELDDSALYLCASSLTSGGDNEQFFGPGTRLTVL.

The CDR3 sequence: CASRDPGRGNTEAFF. The CDR3 DNA reads as TGTGCCAGTAGAGACCCCGGGAGGGGGAACACTGAAGCTTTCTTT. The V call is TRBV19, the J call TRBJ1-1; possible D gene TRBD1, 5 bases. The CDR3 runs to 15 residues. Germline loops: CDR1 LNHDA, CDR2 SQIVND (reference sequence). V lost 6 bases and J lost 1, with 15 bases in between.

The chain recombines TRBV28 with TRBJ2-2; 11 nucleotides line up with TRBD2. Unmatched junction bases numbered 7, after V lost 7 bases and J lost 9 bases. The CDR3 covers 14 residues. Germline CDR1 MDHEN, CDR2 SYDVKM. The CDR3 reads CASTLAGGPRELFF. The CDR3 DNA follows: TGTGCCAGCACGTTAGCGGGAGGGCCCCGGGAGCTGTTTTTT.

The chain couples TRBV7-2 to TRBJ1-1, with D maybe TRBD1 (5 bases). CDR1 and CDR2 (germline): SGHTA, FQGNSA. The V end lost 0 bases, the J end lost 3 bases, and 8 bases lay between the germline ends. The CDR3 is 14 amino acids. DNA of the CDR3: TGTGCCAGCAGCTTAGCGCCGGGGGACACTGAAGCTTTCTTT. This gives the protein CASSLAPGDTEAFF.

This clone was detected only a few times. The chain's CDR3 is CASSLDGTGSEPLHF. CDR3 nucleotides: TGTGCCAGCAGCTTGGATGGGACAGGGTCAGAACCCCTCCACTTT. The rearrangement joins TRBV5-6 to TRBJ1-6; 9 bases are shared with TRBD1. There are 15 residues in the CDR3. Germline values: CDR1 SGHDT, CDR2 YYEEEE. Trimming removed 0 bases from V and 12 bases from J; junction bases left unmatched: 7.

V gene TRBV6-1 combines with J gene TRBJ1-5, with TRBD1 as a possible D gene (5 bases). V lost 7 bases to trimming and J lost 0 bases, with 13 bases between them. The CDR3 is made up of 15 amino acids. Germline CDR1 MNHNS, CDR2 SASEGT. This CDR3 is CASMAGRVSNQPQHF. The CDR3 DNA reads TGTGCCAGCATGGCAGGGAGGGTTAGCAATCAGCCCCAGCATTTT.

This clone was counted a few times. The CDR3 here is CASSPQGVSGANVLTF. The CDR3 DNA is TGCGCCAGCAGCCCACAGGGGGTATCTGGGGCCAACGTCCTGACTTTC. The chain recombines TRBV4-3 with TRBJ2-6, with TRBD1 identical over 8 bases. Germline V gene lookup returns CDR1 LGHNA and CDR2 YSLEER. V gave up 4 bases and J gave up 1 base; unmatched junction bases: 3. This CDR3 comprises 16 residues.

The V gene is TRBV15, the J gene TRBJ2-1; tentative D call: TRBD2 (7 bases). With 8 bases removed from V and 5 bases from J, the gap between germline ends came to 16 bases. The CDR3 length is 14 residues. Germline-derived CDR1 and CDR2 are LNHNV and YYDKDF (reference sequence). In DNA form, the CDR3 reads TGTGCCACCCAAAAGGGGGAGGGGGACAATGAGCAGTTCTTC. Protein: CATQKGEGDNEQFF. Full variable domain (remainder filled in from reference TRBV15 and TRBJ2-1): DAMVIQNPRYQVTQFGKPVTLSCSQTLNHNVMYWYQQKSSQAPKLLFHYYDKDFNNEADTPDNFQSRRPNTSFCFLDIRSPGLGDTAMYLCATQKGEGDNEQFFGPGTRLTVL.

This clone turned up a few times. The CDR3 loop is CASSSGVVNTEAFF. The CDR3 DNA reads TGTGCCAGCAGCTCGGGGGTGGTGAACACTGAAGCTTTCTTT. V and J are TRBV7-8 and TRBJ1-1, with D perhaps matching TRBD1 (5 bases). CDR1 SGHVS and CDR2 FQNEAQ come from the germline V gene. The CDR3 is made up of 14 amino acids. V lost 4 bases and J lost 0, with 9 bases in between.

The DNA for the CDR3 is TGTGCCAGCCTAAACAGGGGGCGCTTTAGTGGAAACACCATATATTTT. Translation: CASLNRGRFSGNTIYF. The chain uses TRBV28 and TRBJ1-3; 9 bases are a match to TRBD1. The length of the CDR3 is 16 residues. V lost 8 bases to trimming and J lost 3 bases; unmatched junction nucleotides: 11. CDR1 and CDR2 (germline): MDHEN, SYDVKM.

This chain uses TRBV27 with TRBJ1-4; 7 bases are shared with TRBD1. The CDR3 has 14 amino acids. V shed 6 bases, J shed 8 bases, and the junction held 9 bases outside the gene matches. Germline V gives CDR1 MNHEY, CDR2 SMNVEV (reference sequence). The CDR3 region has the DNA TGTGCCAGCAGAGTAAACCGGGACAGCGAAAAACTGTTTTTT. This encodes CASRVNRDSEKLFF. Drawing the rest from reference TRBV27 and TRBJ1-4, the complete variable domain is EAQVTQNPRYLITVTGKKLTVTCSQNMNHEYMSWYRQDPGLGLRQIYYSMNVEVTDKGDVPEGYKVSRKEKRNFPLILESPSPNQTSLYFCASRVNRDSEKLFFGSGTQLSVL.

To note about this clone: Other DNA sequences in this sample translate to the same CDR3. V usage is TRBV4-3 and J usage is TRBJ1-1, with D possibly TRBD1 on 6 matching bases. The V gene lost 4 bases and the J gene lost 3 bases, with 12 bases spanning the gap. CDR3 length: 14 amino acids. Germline assignment: CDR1 LGHNA and CDR2 YSLEER. CDR3 coding DNA: TGCGCCAGCAGCCTCAACAGGGTGGACACTGAAGCTTTCTTT. It encodes CASSLNRVDTEAFF.

This clone has only one observation. This chain uses TRBV28 with TRBJ2-7, with TRBD2 matching over 16 bases. Germline-derived CDR1 and CDR2 are MDHEN and SYDVKM. Trimming removed 5 bases from V and 13 bases from J; junction bases left unmatched: 11. The CDR3 runs 15 residues. CDR3 in amino acids: CASSDPPGLAGGPYF. As DNA, the CDR3 is TGTGCCAGCAGTGACCCTCCGGGACTAGCGGGAGGGCCTTACTTC.

CDR3 in DNA: TGTGCCAGCAGCCACTCTTGGGCGCCCGATTCACCCCTCCACTTT. Its translation: CASSHSWAPDSPLHF. J is TRBJ1-6 and V is TRBV7-2; D is unresolved. Germline V CDR1 and CDR2: SGHTA, FQGNSA. The CDR3 is made up of 15 amino acids. V dropped 5 bases and J dropped 8 bases, with 16 bases sitting between them.

The chain combines TRBV7-4 with TRBJ2-2, with 9 positions matching TRBD2. Germline V gives CDR1 SGHVT, CDR2 SQSDAQ. Germline trimming cut 3 bases from V and 7 bases from J; bases unmatched to any gene: 9. CDR3 length: 16 residues. The CDR3 DNA is TGTGCCAGCAGCTTGGTGATAGCGGGAGTCGGCGGGGAGCTGTTTTTT. Protein sequence: CASSLVIAGVGGELFF.

The chain combines TRBV9 with TRBJ2-3; D remains unclear. The germline V and J ends were trimmed by 2 bases and 5 bases, with 9 bases remaining between them. The CDR3 loop spans 13 amino acids. Per the germline V gene, CDR1 is SGDLS and CDR2 is YYNGEE. The CDR3 region has the DNA TGTGCCAGCAGCGTTACGGAGAGAGATACGCAGTATTTT. Its protein is CASSVTERDTQYF. Drawing the rest from reference TRBV9 and TRBJ2-3, the complete variable domain is DSGVTQTPKHLITATGQRVTLRCSPRSGDLSVYWYQQSLDQGLQFLIQYYNGEERAKGNILERFSAQQFPDLHSELNLSSLELGDSALYFCASSVTERDTQYFGPGTRLTVL.

The chain recombines TRBV29-1 with TRBJ2-1; 8 nucleotides align to TRBD1. Trimming cost V 7 bases and J 6 bases; bases outside gene matches: 8. The V gene's germline CDR1 is SQVTM and CDR2 ANQGSEA. This CDR3 is built from 13 residues. The DNA for the CDR3 is TGCAGCGGTCATCCGGGACAGGCCAATGAGCAGTTCTTC. Translating gives CSGHPGQANEQFF.